This T cell receptor (beta chain) was captured in a study of T-cell memory formation after mild COVID-19. Whole-study context: Largely, the TCR clusters proved donor specific.

J lost 4 bases, V lost 2 bases, and 4 bases had no gene match. Germline V lookup: CDR1 SGHRS, CDR2 YFSETQ. This CDR3 is 15 amino acids long. This clonotype has a handful of counts. TCRdb passed the 5' RACE reads through MiXCR, listing each CDR3 protein once. The sample records some 310,000 distinct CDR3 sequences, under 25% being singletons. The receptor comes from a man between 18 and 35 years old who had mild COVID-19 (a few samples of this study predate the infection). Cell type and time point are not known. The chain links TRBV5-1 to TRBJ2-1, with 9 bases that match TRBD1. Material: PBMCs or a T cell subset sorted from them (not recorded which). CDR3 sequence reads: CASSFRDREYNEQFF. In DNA form, the CDR3 reads TGCGCCAGCAGCTTCCGGGACAGGGAGTACAATGAGCAGTTCTTC.